A single sample gave rise to the 21 T cell receptor beta chains below, sequenced in a study of blood T cell repertoires in COVID-19. Profiling relied on immunoSEQ multiplex PCR, and the TCRdb table lists in-frame clones only, not all of them. Of 21,000 or so clones listed, roughly 90% are singletons. Material: peripheral blood. These receptors came from a man between 65 and 85 years old with active COVID-19.

The chain joins TRBV5-4 to TRBJ2-5; possibly TRBD1 for D (6 bases). Germline CDR1 is SGHNT and CDR2 is YYREEE (reference sequence). The ends were cut back, 6 bases at V and 4 bases at J, with 10 bases in the middle. The CDR3 extends over 12 amino acids. CDR3 loop: CASNLRGETQYF. The DNA for the CDR3 is TGTGCCAGCAATCTCAGGGGAGAGACCCAGTACTTC.

The chain recombines TRBV19 with TRBJ1-5; 7 nucleotides line up with TRBD1. Germline values: CDR1 LNHDA, CDR2 SQIVND (reference sequence). J was trimmed by 1 base and V by 11 bases; bases with no gene match: 5. The CDR3 covers 13 residues. The CDR3 DNA is TGTGCCGGGGGGACAGCGAGCAATCAGCCCCAGCATTTT. It encodes CAGGTASNQPQHF.

The chain joins TRBV7-9 to TRBJ1-2; D call uncertain. Deletions cut 1 base from V and 4 bases from J, with 10 bases between. CDR3 length: 14 amino acids. Germline V gene lookup returns CDR1 SEHNR and CDR2 FQNEAQ (reference sequence). CDR3 protein: CASSLGETSYGYTF. Written as DNA, the CDR3 is TGTGCCAGCAGCTTAGGAGAGACAAGCTATGGCTACACCTTC.

The chain couples TRBV9 to TRBJ2-3, with TRBD2 matching over 10 bases. CDR3 length: 16 amino acids. Trimming took 2 bases from V and 5 from J; bases not matched to a gene: 8. Looked up from germline, CDR1 is SGDLS and CDR2 is YYNGEE. Here the CDR3 reads CASSVGAGGREDTQYF. The CDR3 DNA is TGTGCCAGCAGCGTGGGAGCGGGAGGGCGTGAAGATACGCAGTATTTT.

The gene calls are TRBV24-1 and TRBJ2-3; possibly TRBD2 for D (6 bases). V lost 6 bases to trimming and J lost 7 bases, with 19 bases between them. CDR3 size: 15 residues. Per the germline V gene, CDR1 is KGHDR and CDR2 is SFDVKD. CDR3 DNA sequence: TGTGCCACCAGTTCCGAAGAAGGGACTGCATATACGCAGTATTTT. This gives the protein CATSSEEGTAYTQYF.

The chain is built from TRBV7-2 and TRBJ2-3; D perhaps matches TRBD1 (5 bases). Trimming removed 6 bases from V and 0 bases from J, with 19 bases in between. CDR3 length: 17 residues. CDR1 and CDR2 from the germline V gene are SGHTA and FQGNSA. CDR3 DNA: TGTGCCAGCAGAACCAGGGTCAGCCCGATAAGCACAGATACGCAGTATTTT. This sequence encodes CASRTRVSPISTDTQYF. Filled out from reference TRBV7-2 and TRBJ2-3, the complete variable domain reads GAGVSQSPSNKVTEKGKDVELRCDPISGHTALYWYRQSLGQGLEFLIYFQGNSAPDKSGLPSDRFSAERTGGSVSTLTIQRTQQEDSAVYLCASRTRVSPISTDTQYFGPGTRLTVL.

V is TRBV7-7 and J is TRBJ2-1; D is perhaps TRBD2 (6 bases). Trimming cost V 3 bases and J 5 bases, with 11 bases left between them. CDR3 length equals 14 residues. CDR1 SSHAT and CDR2 FNYEAQ come from the germline V gene (reference sequence). CDR3 DNA sequence: TGTGCCAGCAGCTTGGCGGGAACCAACAATGAGCAGTTCTTC. Translated, it gives CASSLAGTNNEQFF.

V gene TRBV7-9 combines with J gene TRBJ2-4; possible D gene TRBD2, 5 bases. The CDR3 has 12 amino acids. Germline lookup yields CDR1 SEHNR and CDR2 FQNEAQ (reference sequence). Trimming took off 5 bases at V and 16 bases at J, with 18 bases between the two ends. This chain's CDR3 is CASSLTEGSFYF. For the CDR3, the DNA is TGTGCCAGCAGCCTTACCGAGGGATCTTTCTACTTC.

V gene TRBV5-6 combines with J gene TRBJ2-7, with 8 bases aligning to TRBD1. The CDR3 is 14 amino acids. Germline CDR1 reads SGHDT; CDR2 reads YYEEEE. Trimming at V came to 1 base and at J to 7 bases, leaving 7 bases not matched to a gene. CDR3 DNA: TGTGCCAGCAGCTTGCAGGCAGGGGGCAGGGAGCAGTACTTC. It codes for CASSLQAGGREQYF.

This chain links TRBV7-3 with TRBJ1-1; unclear D gene. The CDR3 sequence is 13 residues long. V lost 4 bases, J lost 0 bases, and 6 bases lay in between. CDR1 is SGHTA and CDR2 is FQGTGA in the germline V gene. DNA for the CDR3: TGTGCCAGCAGCTCCACAATGAACACTGAAGCTTTCTTT. Its protein is CASSSTMNTEAFF.

V and J are TRBV7-8 and TRBJ2-2; no definite D call. From germline, CDR1 is SGHVS and CDR2 FQNEAQ. This CDR3 has 16 residues. V dropped 2 bases and J dropped 4 bases, with 14 bases sitting between them. For the CDR3, the DNA is TGTGCCAGCAGCTTAAACAGTGTCGTAGGCACCGGGGAGCTGTTTTTT. Amino acid sequence: CASSLNSVVGTGELFF.

The table lists this clone with a few counts. The chain has TRBV20-1 and TRBJ2-5; no clear D gene. The CDR3 is made up of 13 amino acids. The V gene's germline CDR1 is DFQATT and CDR2 SNEGSKA (reference sequence). Trimming left V 3 bases short and J 7 bases short, with 15 bases between. CDR3 DNA: TGCAGTGCTAGTGGCCTACTCCCAGGGACCCAGTACTTC. This gives the protein CSASGLLPGTQYF.

The chain carries TRBV7-2 and TRBJ2-7; 11 positions agree with TRBD2. This CDR3 is 15 amino acids long. Germline CDR1 reads SGHTA; CDR2 reads FQGNSA. After removal of 4 bases from V and 2 bases from J, the junction contained 4 bases not matched to a gene. The CDR3 DNA reads as TGTGCCAGCAGCTCTTCACTAGCGGGGGCCTACGAGCAGTACTTC. Translated, it gives CASSSSLAGAYEQYF. Combining the CDR3 with reference TRBV7-2 and TRBJ2-7 gives the whole variable domain GAGVSQSPSNKVTEKGKDVELRCDPISGHTALYWYRQSLGQGLEFLIYFQGNSAPDKSGLPSDRFSAERTGGSVSTLTIQRTQQEDSAVYLCASSSSLAGAYEQYFGPGTRLTVT.

The chain combines TRBV5-4 with TRBJ2-3, with TRBD2 matching over 10 bases. Germline V gene data show CDR1 as SGHNT and CDR2 as YYREEE (reference sequence). The CDR3 totals 17 residues. V trimming: 3 bases; J trimming: 5 bases; junction bases outside the gene matches: 12. CDR3 region: CASSSGGGTSVGDTQYF. CDR3 coding DNA: TGTGCCAGCAGCTCCGGAGGCGGGACTAGCGTTGGAGATACGCAGTATTTT.

V usage is TRBV15 and J usage is TRBJ2-1, with no clear D. Germline V gene data show CDR1 as LNHNV and CDR2 as YYDKDF (reference sequence). This CDR3 region has 15 residues. V lost 0 bases to trimming and J lost 8 bases, with 14 bases between them. The CDR3 DNA follows: TGTGCCACCAGCAGAGATGGGCGAATGTCGGATGAGCAGTTCTTC. Encoded protein: CATSRDGRMSDEQFF. The entire variable domain, with the rest obtained from reference TRBV15 and TRBJ2-1, is as follows: DAMVIQNPRYQVTQFGKPVTLSCSQTLNHNVMYWYQQKSSQAPKLLFHYYDKDFNNEADTPDNFQSRRPNTSFCFLDIRSPGLGDTAMYLCATSRDGRMSDEQFFGPGTRLTVL.

The rearrangement links TRBV5-1 to TRBJ2-5; 9 positions match TRBD1. The CDR3 has 15 residues. Germline CDR1 and CDR2: SGHRS and YFSETQ. V dropped 1 base and J dropped 8; count of bases not matched to a gene: 9. This chain's CDR3 is CASSLRQGVDVTQYF. DNA of the CDR3: TGCGCCAGCAGCTTGAGACAGGGGGTTGATGTTACCCAGTACTTC.

The gene calls are TRBV20-1 and TRBJ1-2, with a tentative D call TRBD1 (6 bases). The germline V gene has CDR1 DFQATT and CDR2 SNEGSKA (reference sequence). The CDR3 consists of 16 residues. V lost 3 bases, J lost 0 bases, and 17 bases lay in between. This CDR3 reads CSASRARGLANYGYTF. The CDR3 bases are TGCAGTGCTAGTCGAGCCAGGGGCTTGGCTAACTATGGCTACACCTTC.

The rearrangement uses TRBV20-1 and TRBJ2-3; TRBD2 agrees at 8 bases. This CDR3 region has 14 residues. Per germline, CDR1 DFQATT and CDR2 SNEGSKA (reference sequence). Trimming took 3 bases from V and 1 from J; bases not matched to a gene: 3. CDR3 DNA sequence: TGCAGTGCTAGTAGCGGGGAACGCACAGATACGCAGTATTTT. As protein: CSASSGERTDTQYF.

This chain's CDR3 is CASSGTGKKNIQYF. The CDR3 DNA reads as TGTGCCAGCAGCGGGACAGGGAAGAAAAACATTCAGTACTTC. The chain carries TRBV21-1 and TRBJ2-4; TRBD1, the table's D call, lacks a check against the DNA. TRBV21-1 is reported as a pseudogene. The CDR3 has 14 amino acids.

This sequence joins TRBV7-2 and TRBJ1-2; 8 bases are a match to TRBD1. The CDR3 runs 15 residues. V dropped 1 base and J dropped 3; count of bases not matched to a gene: 4. Germline assignment: CDR1 SGHTA and CDR2 FQGNSA. CDR3 sequence (DNA): TGTGCCAGCAGCTTAGAACAGGGGGTTTACTATGGCTACACCTTC. Amino acids: CASSLEQGVYYGYTF. Variable domain in full (rest from reference TRBV7-2 and TRBJ1-2): GAGVSQSPSNKVTEKGKDVELRCDPISGHTALYWYRQSLGQGLEFLIYFQGNSAPDKSGLPSDRFSAERTGGSVSTLTIQRTQQEDSAVYLCASSLEQGVYYGYTFGSGTRLTVV.

The chain combines TRBV25-1 with TRBJ1-5, with a tentative D call TRBD1 (5 bases). Germline CDR1 MGHDK, CDR2 SYGVNS. The CDR3 extends over 13 amino acids. V was cut by 3 bases and J by 6 bases, with 9 bases left in between. The CDR3 is CASSDRVGQPQHF. CDR3 DNA sequence: TGTGCCAGCAGTGACAGGGTGGGTCAGCCCCAGCATTTT.